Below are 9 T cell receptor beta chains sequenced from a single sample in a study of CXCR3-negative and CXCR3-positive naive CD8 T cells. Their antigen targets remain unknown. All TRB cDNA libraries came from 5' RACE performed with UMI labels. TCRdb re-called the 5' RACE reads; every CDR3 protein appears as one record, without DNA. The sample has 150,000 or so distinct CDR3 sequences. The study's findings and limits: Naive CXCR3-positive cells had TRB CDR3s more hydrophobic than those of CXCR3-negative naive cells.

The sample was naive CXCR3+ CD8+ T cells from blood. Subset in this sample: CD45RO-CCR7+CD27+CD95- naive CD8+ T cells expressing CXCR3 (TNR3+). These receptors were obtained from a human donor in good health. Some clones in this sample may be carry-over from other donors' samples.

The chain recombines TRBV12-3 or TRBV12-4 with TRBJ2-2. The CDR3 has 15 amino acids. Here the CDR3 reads CASRLAGFGTGELFF.

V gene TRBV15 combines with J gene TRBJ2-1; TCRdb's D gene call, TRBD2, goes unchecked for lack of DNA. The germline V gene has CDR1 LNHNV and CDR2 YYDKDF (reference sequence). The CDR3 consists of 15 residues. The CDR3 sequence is CATSTIPGGYNEQFF.

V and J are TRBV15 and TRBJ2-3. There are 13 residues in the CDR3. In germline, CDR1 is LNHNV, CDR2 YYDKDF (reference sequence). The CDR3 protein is CATSSRQRDTQYF.

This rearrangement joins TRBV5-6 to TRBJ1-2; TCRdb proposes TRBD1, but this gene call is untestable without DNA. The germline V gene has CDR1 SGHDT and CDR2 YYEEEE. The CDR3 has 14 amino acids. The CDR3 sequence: CASSQGQLVYGYTF.

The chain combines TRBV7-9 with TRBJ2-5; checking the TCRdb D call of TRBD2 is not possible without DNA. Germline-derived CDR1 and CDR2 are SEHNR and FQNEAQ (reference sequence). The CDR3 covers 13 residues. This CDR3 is CASSYRLDETQYF.

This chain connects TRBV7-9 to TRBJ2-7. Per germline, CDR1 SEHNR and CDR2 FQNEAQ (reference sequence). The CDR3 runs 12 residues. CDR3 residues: CASSFSAYEQYF.

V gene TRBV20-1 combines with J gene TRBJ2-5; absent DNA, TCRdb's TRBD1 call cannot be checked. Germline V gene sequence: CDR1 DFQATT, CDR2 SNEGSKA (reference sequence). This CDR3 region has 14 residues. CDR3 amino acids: CSARDLVGEETQYF.

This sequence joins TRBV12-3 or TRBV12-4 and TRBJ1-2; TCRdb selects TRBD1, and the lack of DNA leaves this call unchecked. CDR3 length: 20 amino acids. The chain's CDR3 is CASSLTGLALNNPKNYGYTF.

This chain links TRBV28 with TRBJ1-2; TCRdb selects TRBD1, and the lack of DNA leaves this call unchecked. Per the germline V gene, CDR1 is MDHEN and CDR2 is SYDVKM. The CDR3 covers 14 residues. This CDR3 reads CASRPRQTSYGYTF.